The TCR beta chain under discussion was sequenced for a study of T cells after yellow fever vaccination. Overall study: Each low-cell-number fraction was prepared by means of SMART-Seq v4 Ultra Low Input. Regarding the study as a whole: After the booster, approximately 95% of CD4 and 75% to 90% of CD8 primary-response clones were re-detected.

The CDR3 consists of 17 residues. Losses at the gene ends were 4 bases for V and 0 bases for J; bases not matched to a gene: 9. Per germline, CDR1 LGHNA and CDR2 YNFKEQ. In its sample, this clonotype was seen a few times. Its matching antigen is unknown. Template switching by 5'RACE produced TCR cDNA, adding a universal primer site and UMIs. Via MiXCR, TCRdb re-called the 5' RACE reads, giving one row per CDR3 protein. The profile shows approximately 300,000 distinct CDR3 sequences, approximately 11% of them singletons. J is TRBJ2-7 and V is TRBV4-2; 10 bases align to TRBD2. The sequence came from a young man who received the YFV17D yellow fever vaccine. Sequencing was performed on CD4+ T cells sorted from PBMCs, taken 45 days after the yellow fever booster vaccination. In DNA, the CDR3 is TGTGCCAGCAGCCGAGGGGGCTTAGCGGGGGGCTCCTACGAGCAGTACTTC. Translation gives CASSRGGLAGGSYEQYF.